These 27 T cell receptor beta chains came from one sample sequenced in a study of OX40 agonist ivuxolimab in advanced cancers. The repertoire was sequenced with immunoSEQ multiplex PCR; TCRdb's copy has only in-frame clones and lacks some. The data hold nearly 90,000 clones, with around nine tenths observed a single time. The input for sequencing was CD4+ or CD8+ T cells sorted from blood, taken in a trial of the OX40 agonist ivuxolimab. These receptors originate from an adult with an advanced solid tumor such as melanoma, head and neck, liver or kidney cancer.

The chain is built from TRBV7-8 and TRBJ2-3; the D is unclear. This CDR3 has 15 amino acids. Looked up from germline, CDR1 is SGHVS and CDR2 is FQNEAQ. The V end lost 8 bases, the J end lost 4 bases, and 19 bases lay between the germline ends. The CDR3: CASALRAPGSDTQYF. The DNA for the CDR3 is TGTGCCAGCGCCCTCCGGGCCCCTGGGTCAGATACGCAGTATTTT.

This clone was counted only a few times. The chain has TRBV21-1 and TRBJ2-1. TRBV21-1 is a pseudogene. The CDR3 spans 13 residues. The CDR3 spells CASSKGQLQSQFF. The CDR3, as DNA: TGTGCCAGCAGCAAAGGTCAGCTTCAGTCCCAGTTCTTC.

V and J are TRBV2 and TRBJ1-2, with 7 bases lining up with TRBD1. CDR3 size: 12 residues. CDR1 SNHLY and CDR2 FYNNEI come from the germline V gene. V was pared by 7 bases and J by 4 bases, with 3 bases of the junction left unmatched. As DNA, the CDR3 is TGTGCCAGCACCAGGGACAGCTATGGCTACACCTTC. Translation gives CASTRDSYGYTF.

The CDR3 nucleotides are TGTGCCAGCAGTGAAAGGGGGTTCATGAACACTGAAGCTTTCTTT. It codes for CASSERGFMNTEAFF. The J gene is TRBJ1-1, the V gene TRBV2, with D possibly matching TRBD1 (6 bases). This CDR3 has 15 amino acids. With 2 bases removed from V and 0 bases from J, the gap between germline ends came to 10 bases. Germline assignment: CDR1 SNHLY and CDR2 FYNNEI.

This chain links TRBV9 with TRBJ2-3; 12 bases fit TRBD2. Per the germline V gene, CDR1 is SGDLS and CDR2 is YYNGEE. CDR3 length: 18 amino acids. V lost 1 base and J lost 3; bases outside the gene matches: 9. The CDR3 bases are TGTGCCAGCAGCGTAACGCCGACTAGCGGGAGAGCGACAGATACGCAGTATTTT. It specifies CASSVTPTSGRATDTQYF.

CDR3: CASSIDQQAGSGYTF. The CDR3 bases are TGTGCCAGTAGTATAGATCAACAGGCCGGGAGTGGCTACACCTTC. The V call is TRBV19, the J call TRBJ1-2; D might be TRBD1 (5 bases). In germline, CDR1 is LNHDA, CDR2 SQIVND (reference sequence). Trimming removed 0 bases at V and 7 bases at J, with 15 bases between. The CDR3 spans 15 residues.

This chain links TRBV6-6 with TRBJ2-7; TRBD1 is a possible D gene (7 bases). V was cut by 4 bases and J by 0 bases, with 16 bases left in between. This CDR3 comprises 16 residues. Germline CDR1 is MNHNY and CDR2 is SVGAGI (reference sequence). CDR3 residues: CASSSPGGPSSYEQYF. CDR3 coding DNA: TGTGCCAGCAGTTCCCCAGGGGGGCCTAGCTCCTACGAGCAGTACTTC.

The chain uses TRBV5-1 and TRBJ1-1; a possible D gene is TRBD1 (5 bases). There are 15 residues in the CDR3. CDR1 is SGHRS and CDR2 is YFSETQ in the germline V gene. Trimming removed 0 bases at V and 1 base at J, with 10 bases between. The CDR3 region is CASSLEGGQNTEAFF. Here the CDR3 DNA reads TGCGCCAGCAGCTTGGAGGGCGGACAGAACACTGAAGCTTTCTTT.

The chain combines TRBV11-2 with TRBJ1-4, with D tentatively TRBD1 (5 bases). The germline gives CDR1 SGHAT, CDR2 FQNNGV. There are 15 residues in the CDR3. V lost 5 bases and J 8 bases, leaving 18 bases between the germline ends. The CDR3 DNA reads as TGTGCCAGCAGCCCCCGTCAAGGGGCTGGCGAAAAACTGTTTTTT. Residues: CASSPRQGAGEKLFF.

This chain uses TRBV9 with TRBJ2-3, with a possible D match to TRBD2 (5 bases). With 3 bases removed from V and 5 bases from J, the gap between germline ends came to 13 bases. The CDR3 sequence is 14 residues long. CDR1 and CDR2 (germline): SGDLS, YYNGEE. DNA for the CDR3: TGTGCCAGCAGCGATGGAGGAGCTTTAGATACGCAGTATTTT. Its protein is CASSDGGALDTQYF.

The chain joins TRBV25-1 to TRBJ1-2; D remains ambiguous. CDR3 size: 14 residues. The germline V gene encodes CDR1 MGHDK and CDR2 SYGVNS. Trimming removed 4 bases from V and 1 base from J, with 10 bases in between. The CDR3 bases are TGTGCCAGCAGTGGGGTGCCGTTTAACTATGGCTACACCTTC. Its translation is CASSGVPFNYGYTF.

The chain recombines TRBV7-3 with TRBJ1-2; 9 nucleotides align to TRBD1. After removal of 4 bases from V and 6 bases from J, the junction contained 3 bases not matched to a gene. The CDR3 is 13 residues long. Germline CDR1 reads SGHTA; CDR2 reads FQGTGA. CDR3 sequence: CASSSRQGDGYTF. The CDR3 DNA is TGTGCCAGCAGCTCGCGACAGGGGGATGGCTACACCTTC. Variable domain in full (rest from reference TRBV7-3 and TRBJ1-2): GAGVSQTPSNKVTEKGKYVELRCDPISGHTALYWYRQSLGQGPEFLIYFQGTGAADDSGLPNDRFFAVRPEGSVSTLKIQRTERGDSAVYLCASSSRQGDGYTFGSGTRLTVV.

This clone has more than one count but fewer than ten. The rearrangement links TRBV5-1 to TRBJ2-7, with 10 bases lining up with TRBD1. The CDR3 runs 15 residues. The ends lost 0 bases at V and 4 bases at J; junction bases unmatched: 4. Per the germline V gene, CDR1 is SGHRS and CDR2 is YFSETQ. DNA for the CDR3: TGCGCCAGCAGCTTGGAGACAGGGGGCCTTTACGAGCAGTACTTC. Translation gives CASSLETGGLYEQYF.

CDR3 sequence: CASSLVRLAGAGGELFF. In nucleotides, the CDR3 is TGTGCCAGCAGCTTAGTGCGACTAGCGGGAGCTGGCGGGGAGCTGTTTTTT. The chain carries TRBV11-2 and TRBJ2-2, with 12 bases identical to TRBD2. With 1 base clipped from V and 7 bases from J, the junction kept 7 bases outside the gene matches. Per the germline V gene, CDR1 is SGHAT and CDR2 is FQNNGV. CDR3 length: 17 residues.

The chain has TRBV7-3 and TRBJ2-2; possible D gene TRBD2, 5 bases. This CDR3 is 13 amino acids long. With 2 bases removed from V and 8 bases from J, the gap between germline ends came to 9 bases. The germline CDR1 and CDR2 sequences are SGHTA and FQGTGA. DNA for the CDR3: TGTGCCAGCAGCTTACCGGGAAGAGGGGAGCTGTTTTTT. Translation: CASSLPGRGELFF.

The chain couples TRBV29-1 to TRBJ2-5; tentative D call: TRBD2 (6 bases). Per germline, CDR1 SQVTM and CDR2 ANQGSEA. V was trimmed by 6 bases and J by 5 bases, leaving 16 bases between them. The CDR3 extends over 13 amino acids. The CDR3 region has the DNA TGCAGCGTGGGGGAGGCTAGCGCGGAGACCCAGTACTTC. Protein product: CSVGEASAETQYF.

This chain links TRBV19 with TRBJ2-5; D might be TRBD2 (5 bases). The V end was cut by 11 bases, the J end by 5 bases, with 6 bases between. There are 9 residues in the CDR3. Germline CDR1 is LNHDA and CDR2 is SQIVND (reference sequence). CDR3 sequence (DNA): TGTGCCCGAGGGGAGACCCAGTACTTC. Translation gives CARGETQYF. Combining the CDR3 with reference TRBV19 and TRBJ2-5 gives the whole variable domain DGGITQSPKYLFRKEGQNVTLSCEQNLNHDAMYWYRQDPGQGLRLIYYSQIVNDFQKGDIAEGYSVSREKKESFPLTVTSAQKNPTAFYLCARGETQYFGPGTRLLVL.

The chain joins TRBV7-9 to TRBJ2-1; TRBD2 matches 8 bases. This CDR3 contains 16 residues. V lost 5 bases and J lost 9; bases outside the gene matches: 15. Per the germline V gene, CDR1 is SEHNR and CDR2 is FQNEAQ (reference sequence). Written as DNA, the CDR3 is TGTGCCAGCAGCCCTAATGGATTAGCGGGGACGGCTGAGCAGTTCTTC. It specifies CASSPNGLAGTAEQFF.

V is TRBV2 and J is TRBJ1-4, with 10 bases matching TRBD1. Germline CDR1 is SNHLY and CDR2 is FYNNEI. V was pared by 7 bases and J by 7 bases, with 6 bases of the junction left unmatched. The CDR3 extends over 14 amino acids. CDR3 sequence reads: CASKPGTGVEKLFF. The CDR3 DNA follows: TGTGCCAGCAAACCGGGGACAGGGGTTGAAAAACTGTTTTTT.

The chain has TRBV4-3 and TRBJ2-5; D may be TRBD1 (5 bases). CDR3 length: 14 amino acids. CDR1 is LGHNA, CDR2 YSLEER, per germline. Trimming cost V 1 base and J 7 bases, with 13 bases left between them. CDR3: CASSQVNQGATQYF. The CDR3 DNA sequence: TGCGCCAGCAGCCAAGTTAACCAGGGCGCGACCCAGTACTTC.

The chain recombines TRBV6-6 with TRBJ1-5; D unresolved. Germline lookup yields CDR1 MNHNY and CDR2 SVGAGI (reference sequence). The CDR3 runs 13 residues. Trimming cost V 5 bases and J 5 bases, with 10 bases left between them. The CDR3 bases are TGTGCCAGCAGTCCCGGCACTTATCAGCCCCAGCATTTT. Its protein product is CASSPGTYQPQHF.

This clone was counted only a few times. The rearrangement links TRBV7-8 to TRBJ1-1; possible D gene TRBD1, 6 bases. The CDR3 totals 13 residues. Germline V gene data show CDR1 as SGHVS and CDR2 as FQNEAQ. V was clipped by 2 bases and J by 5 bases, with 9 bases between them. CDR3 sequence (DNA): TGTGCCAGCAGCTTAATCCAGGGGACTGAAGCTTTCTTT. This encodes CASSLIQGTEAFF.

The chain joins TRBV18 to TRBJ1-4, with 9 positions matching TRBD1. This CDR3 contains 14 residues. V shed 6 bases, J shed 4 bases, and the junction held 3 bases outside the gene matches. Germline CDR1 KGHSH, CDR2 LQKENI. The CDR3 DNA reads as TGTGCCAGCTCCCCGGGACAGGGTAATGAAAAACTGTTTTTT. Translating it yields CASSPGQGNEKLFF.

CDR3 coding DNA: TGTGCCAGCAGTGAACTTGAATACGAGGAGACCCAGTACTTC. Translating it yields CASSELEYEETQYF. The genes are TRBV2 and TRBJ2-5; D is ambiguous. Trimming pared 2 bases from V and 5 bases from J, leaving 12 bases between. CDR1 is SNHLY, CDR2 FYNNEI, per germline. The CDR3 loop spans 14 amino acids.

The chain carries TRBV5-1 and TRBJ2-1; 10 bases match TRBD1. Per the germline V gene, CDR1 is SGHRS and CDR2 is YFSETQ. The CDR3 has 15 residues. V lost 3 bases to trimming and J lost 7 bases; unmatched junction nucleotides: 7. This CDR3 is CASSSGQGSWNEQFF. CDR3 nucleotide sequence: TGCGCCAGCAGCTCGGGACAGGGGTCATGGAATGAGCAGTTCTTC. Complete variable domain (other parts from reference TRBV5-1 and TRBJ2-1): KAGVTQTPRYLIKTRGQQVTLSCSPISGHRSVSWYQQTPGQGLQFLFEYFSETQRNKGNFPGRFSGRQFSNSRSEMNVSTLELGDSALYLCASSSGQGSWNEQFFGPGTRLTVL.

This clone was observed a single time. This CDR3 reads CASSLKRGVYNEQFF. CDR3 DNA: TGCGCCAGCAGCCTTAAGCGGGGGGTCTACAATGAGCAGTTCTTC. The chain joins TRBV5-1 to TRBJ2-1; 9 bases line up with TRBD2. The CDR3 consists of 15 residues. Unmatched junction bases numbered 5, after V lost 4 bases and J lost 3 bases. Germline CDR1 is SGHRS and CDR2 is YFSETQ.

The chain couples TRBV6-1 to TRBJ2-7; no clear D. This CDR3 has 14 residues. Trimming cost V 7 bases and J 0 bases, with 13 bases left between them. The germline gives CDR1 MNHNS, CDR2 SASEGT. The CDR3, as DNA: TGTGCCAGCAAACCGGGCCCGAGCTCCTACGAGCAGTACTTC. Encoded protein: CASKPGPSSYEQYF.